This T cell receptor (beta chain) was obtained from a study of tissue T cells after allogeneic stem cell transplantation. Overall study context: Steroid-refractory graft-versus-host disease after allogeneic hematopoietic cell transplant qualified adults for prospective research-autopsy enrollment.

The protocol was immunoSEQ multiplex PCR, while the TCRdb copy is restricted to in-frame clones and leaves out a portion. The sample yields about 26,000 clones, less than 95% seen once. The CDR3 sequence is 13 residues long. CDR1 GTSNPN and CDR2 SVGIG come from the germline V gene (reference sequence). V was pared by 0 bases and J by 11 bases, with 11 bases between. This clone showed up just once. The target antigen is unknown. Study results and limitations: Anatomically similar tissues had similar TCR repertoires within each patient. The patient cohort was small and clinically heterogeneous, with limited sampling depth. Shared clones across patients were few; motif clustering revealed tissue-specific shared signatures.

This chain connects TRBV30 to TRBJ1-6; no definite D call. Source: blood, taken before transplantation. This sequence originates from a male donor older than 55 who later had graft-versus-host disease after an allogeneic stem cell transplant. Written as DNA, the CDR3 is TGTGCCTGGAGTGTACTCGGGGTGCCACCCCTCCACTTT. This gives the protein CAWSVLGVPPLHF.